These 9 T cell receptor beta chains were sequenced from one sample in a study of breast tumors, draining lymph nodes, adjacent tissues listed by TCRdb under 2016. Lymph node samples came from the axillary draining lymph nodes of breast cancer patients. Libraries came from multiplex PCR. Sequenced using an Illumina HiSeq 2000. Through fastp at Q25 and MiXCR, TCRdb rebuilt clones from the public reads, retaining in-frame beta chains. Rows with one shared CDR3 protein collapse into an entry with the most common genes and DNA. Across this sample there are about 180,000 distinct CDR3 sequences, with roughly 35% seen only once. The ten largest clones add up to about 3.8% of the sample. Material for sequencing was axillary lymph node tissue. Receptors originate from a female donor with breast cancer. Some clones in this sample may be carry-over from other donors' samples.

V gene TRBV12-3 or TRBV12-4 combines with J gene TRBJ2-7, with 11 bases lining up with TRBD1. There are 15 residues in the CDR3. V was pared by 6 bases and J by 4 bases, with 8 bases of the junction left unmatched. The CDR3 loop reads CASSSRGDRGYEQYF. In DNA form, the CDR3 reads TGTGCCAGCAGCTCCCGGGGGGACAGGGGGTACGAGCAGTACTTC.

The chain has TRBV12-3 or TRBV12-4 and TRBJ1-5, with 9 nucleotides matching TRBD1. Unmatched junction bases numbered 3, after V lost 5 bases and J lost 4 bases. The CDR3 runs to 14 residues. CDR3 loop: CASSTGGYNQPQHF. CDR3 DNA: TGTGCCAGCAGTACAGGGGGCTATAATCAGCCCCAGCATTTT.

This clonotype appeared a few times. This may be a read error: a much more frequent sequence differs by one nucleotide. The chain links TRBV5-6 to TRBJ1-2; TRBD1 might be the D (6 bases). Germline V gene sequence: CDR1 SGHDT, CDR2 YYEEEE. CDR3 length: 13 residues. The ends were cut back, 4 bases at V and 4 bases at J, with 11 bases in the middle. CDR3 sequence: CASSPGQPYGYTF. For the CDR3, the DNA is TGTGCCAGCAGCCCAGGACAGCCCTATGGCTACACCTTC.

In this sample, this clonotype turned up a few times. The V call is TRBV28, the J call TRBJ2-7, with 11 bases aligning to TRBD1. From germline, CDR1 is MDHEN and CDR2 SYDVKM. Germline trimming cut 3 bases from V and 7 bases from J; bases unmatched to any gene: 5. CDR3 length: 14 amino acids. The CDR3 here is CASSFGTGGREQYF. The CDR3 nucleotides read TGTGCCAGCAGTTTCGGGACAGGGGGTAGGGAGCAGTACTTC.

This clonotype was observed many times. The chain is built from TRBV5-4 and TRBJ2-7; TRBD2 aligns across 13 bases. V was clipped by 4 bases and J by 6 bases; unmatched bases: 4. CDR1 is SGHNT, CDR2 YYREEE, per germline (reference sequence). The CDR3 extends over 14 amino acids. The CDR3 region is CASSRLAGGSEQYF. The CDR3 DNA follows: TGTGCCAGCAGCCGACTAGCGGGAGGTAGCGAGCAGTACTTC.

Ten or more counts support this clonotype. The chain links TRBV3-1 to TRBJ2-1, with 7 bases fitting TRBD1. This CDR3 spans 12 amino acids. CDR1 is LGHDT, CDR2 YNNKEL, per germline (reference sequence). V gave up 1 base and J gave up 11 bases; unmatched junction bases: 2. This chain's CDR3 is CASSQGQGKQFF. As DNA, the CDR3 is TGTGCCAGCAGCCAAGGACAGGGCAAGCAGTTCTTC.

About this clonotype: This may be a read error, as it is one base from a much larger clone. The V gene is TRBV12-3 or TRBV12-4, the J gene TRBJ1-5, with 7 bases that match TRBD1. The CDR3 totals 16 residues. The V and J ends lost 6 bases and 4 bases, in that order; junction bases with no gene match: 12. The CDR3 loop is CASSHGAGGSNQPQHF. The CDR3 DNA sequence: TGTGCCAGCAGCCACGGGGCAGGGGGGTCTAATCAGCCCCAGCATTTT.

Remarks on this clonotype: A junction end diverges from the germline sequence, so it may reflect a read error. J is TRBJ1-5 and V is TRBV15, with unresolved D. The CDR3 runs to 15 residues. Germline CDR1 LNHNV, CDR2 YYDKDF (reference sequence). The CDR3 nucleotides read TGTGCCACCAGCAGAGATATACAGAGCAATCAGCCCCAGTATTTC. This encodes CATSRDIQSNQPQYF.

Many counts were recorded for this clonotype. V usage is TRBV28 and J usage is TRBJ1-4; no firm D call. The CDR3 is made up of 10 amino acids. Trimming pared 6 bases from V and 8 bases from J, leaving 4 bases between. Germline V lookup: CDR1 MDHEN, CDR2 SYDVKM. The CDR3 nucleotides are TGTGCCAGCAGATCAGAAAAACTGTTTTTT. This translates into CASRSEKLFF.